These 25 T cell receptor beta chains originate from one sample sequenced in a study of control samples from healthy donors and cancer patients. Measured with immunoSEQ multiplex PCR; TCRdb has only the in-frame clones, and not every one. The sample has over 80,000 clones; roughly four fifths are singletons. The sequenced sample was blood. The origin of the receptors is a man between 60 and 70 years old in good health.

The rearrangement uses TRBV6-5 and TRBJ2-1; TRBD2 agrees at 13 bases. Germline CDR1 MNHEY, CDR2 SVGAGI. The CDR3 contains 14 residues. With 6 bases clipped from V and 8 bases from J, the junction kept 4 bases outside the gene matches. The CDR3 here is CASSRLAGGDEQFF. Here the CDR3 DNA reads TGTGCCAGCAGCCGACTAGCGGGGGGCGATGAGCAGTTCTTC.

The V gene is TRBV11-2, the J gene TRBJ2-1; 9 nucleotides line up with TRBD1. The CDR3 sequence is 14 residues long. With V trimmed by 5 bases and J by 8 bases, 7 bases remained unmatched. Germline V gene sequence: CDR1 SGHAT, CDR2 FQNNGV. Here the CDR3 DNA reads TGTGCCAGCAGCGACATGGACAGGGGCTATGAGCAGTTCTTC. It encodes CASSDMDRGYEQFF.

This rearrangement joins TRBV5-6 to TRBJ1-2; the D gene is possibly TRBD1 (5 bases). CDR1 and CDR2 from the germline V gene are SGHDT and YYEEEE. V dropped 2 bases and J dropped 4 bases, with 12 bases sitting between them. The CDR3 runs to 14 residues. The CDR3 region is CASSFVRAAYGYTF. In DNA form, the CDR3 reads TGTGCCAGCAGCTTTGTCAGGGCAGCCTATGGCTACACCTTC.

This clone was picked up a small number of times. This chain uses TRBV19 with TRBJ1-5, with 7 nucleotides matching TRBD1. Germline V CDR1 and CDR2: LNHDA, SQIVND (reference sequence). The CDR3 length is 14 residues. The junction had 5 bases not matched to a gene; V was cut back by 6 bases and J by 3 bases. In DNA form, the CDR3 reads TGTGCCAGTAGACCGACAGGGCTCAATCAGCCCCAGCATTTT. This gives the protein CASRPTGLNQPQHF.

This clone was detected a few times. The CDR3 nucleotides are TGTGCCAGCAGCTTGGCGACAGGGAACACTGAAGCTTTCTTT. Its translation: CASSLATGNTEAFF. V usage is TRBV5-5 and J usage is TRBJ1-1; possible D gene TRBD1, 6 bases. The CDR3 consists of 14 residues. Germline V gene sequence: CDR1 SGHKS, CDR2 YYEKEE (reference sequence). Trimming stripped 0 bases from V and 1 base from J, with 7 bases between.

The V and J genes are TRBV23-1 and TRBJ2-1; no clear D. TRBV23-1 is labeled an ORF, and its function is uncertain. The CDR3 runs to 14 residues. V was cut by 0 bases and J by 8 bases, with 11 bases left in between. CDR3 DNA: TGCGCCAGCAGTCAATCGTCCGGCTGCGATGAGCAGTTCTTC. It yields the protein CASSQSSGCDEQFF.

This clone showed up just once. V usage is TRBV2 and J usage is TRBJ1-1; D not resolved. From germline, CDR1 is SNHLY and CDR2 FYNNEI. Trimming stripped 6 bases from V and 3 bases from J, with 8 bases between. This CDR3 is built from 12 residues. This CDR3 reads CASSPAHTEAFF. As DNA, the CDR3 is TGTGCCAGCAGCCCTGCCCACACTGAAGCTTTCTTT. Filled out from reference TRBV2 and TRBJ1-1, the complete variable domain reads EPEVTQTPSHQVTQMGQEVILRCVPISNHLYFYWYRQILGQKVEFLVSFYNNEISEKSEIFDDQFSVERPDGSNFTLKIRSTKLEDSAMYFCASSPAHTEAFFGQGTRLTVV.

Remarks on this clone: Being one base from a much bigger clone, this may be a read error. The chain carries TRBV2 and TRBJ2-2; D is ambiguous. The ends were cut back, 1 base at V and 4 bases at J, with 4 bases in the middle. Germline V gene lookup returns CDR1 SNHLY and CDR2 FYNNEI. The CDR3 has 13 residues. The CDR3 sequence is CASSEGATGELFF. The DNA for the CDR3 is TGTGCCAGCAGTGAAGGGGCCACCGGGGAGCTGTTTTTT.

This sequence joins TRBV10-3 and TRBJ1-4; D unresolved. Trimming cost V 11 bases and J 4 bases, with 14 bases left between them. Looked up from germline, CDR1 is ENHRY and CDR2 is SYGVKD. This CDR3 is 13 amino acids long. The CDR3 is CACSARLNEKLFF. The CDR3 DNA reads TGTGCCTGCTCGGCACGGCTTAATGAAAAACTGTTTTTT.

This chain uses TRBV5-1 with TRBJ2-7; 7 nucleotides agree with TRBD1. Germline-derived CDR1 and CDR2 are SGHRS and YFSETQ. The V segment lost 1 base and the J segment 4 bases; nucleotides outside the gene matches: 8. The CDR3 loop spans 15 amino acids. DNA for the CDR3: TGCGCCAGCAGCTTGTGGCAGGGGGTCGGGTACGAGCAGTACTTC. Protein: CASSLWQGVGYEQYF.

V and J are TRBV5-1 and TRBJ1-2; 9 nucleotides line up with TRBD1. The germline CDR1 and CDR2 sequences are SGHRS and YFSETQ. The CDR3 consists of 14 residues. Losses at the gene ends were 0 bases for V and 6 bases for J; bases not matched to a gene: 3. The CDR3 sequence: CASSLDRGRNGYTF. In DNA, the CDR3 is TGCGCCAGCAGCTTGGACAGGGGGCGGAATGGCTACACCTTC.

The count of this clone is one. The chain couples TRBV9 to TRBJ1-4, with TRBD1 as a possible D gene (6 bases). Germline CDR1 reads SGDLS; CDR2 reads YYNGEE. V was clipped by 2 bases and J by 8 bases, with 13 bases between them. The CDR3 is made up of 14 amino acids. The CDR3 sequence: CASSVSGGAEKLFF. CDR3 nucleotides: TGTGCCAGCAGCGTTAGTGGGGGCGCCGAAAAACTGTTTTTT.

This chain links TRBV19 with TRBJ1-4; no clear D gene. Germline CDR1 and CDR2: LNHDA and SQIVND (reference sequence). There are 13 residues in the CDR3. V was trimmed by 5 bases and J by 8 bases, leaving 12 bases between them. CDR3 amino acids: CASSPTGEEKLFF. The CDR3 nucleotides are TGTGCCAGTAGTCCCACCGGGGAAGAAAAACTGTTTTTT.

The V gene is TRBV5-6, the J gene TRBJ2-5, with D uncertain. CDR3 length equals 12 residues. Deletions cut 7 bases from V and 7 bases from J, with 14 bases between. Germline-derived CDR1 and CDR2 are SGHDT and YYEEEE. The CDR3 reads CASLSGPGTQYF. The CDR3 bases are TGTGCCAGCCTATCGGGCCCCGGGACCCAGTACTTC. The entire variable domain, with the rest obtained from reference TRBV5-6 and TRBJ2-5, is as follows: DAGVTQSPTHLIKTRGQQVTLRCSPKSGHDTVSWYQQALGQGPQFIFQYYEEEERQRGNFPDRFSGHQFPNYSSELNVNALLLGDSALYLCASLSGPGTQYFGPGTRLLVL.

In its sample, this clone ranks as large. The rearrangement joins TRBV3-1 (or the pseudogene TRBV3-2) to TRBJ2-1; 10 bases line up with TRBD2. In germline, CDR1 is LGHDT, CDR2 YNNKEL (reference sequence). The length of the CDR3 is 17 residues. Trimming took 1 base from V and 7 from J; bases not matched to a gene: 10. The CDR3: CASSQVPSGSLGNEQFF. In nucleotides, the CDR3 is TGTGCCAGCAGCCAAGTCCCTAGCGGGAGTTTAGGGAATGAGCAGTTCTTC.

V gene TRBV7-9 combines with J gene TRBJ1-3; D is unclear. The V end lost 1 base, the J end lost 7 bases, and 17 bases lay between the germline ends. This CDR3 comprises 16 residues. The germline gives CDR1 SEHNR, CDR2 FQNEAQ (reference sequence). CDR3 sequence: CASSLEGETTGNTIYF. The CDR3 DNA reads TGTGCCAGCAGCTTAGAGGGCGAGACGACGGGGAACACCATATATTTT.

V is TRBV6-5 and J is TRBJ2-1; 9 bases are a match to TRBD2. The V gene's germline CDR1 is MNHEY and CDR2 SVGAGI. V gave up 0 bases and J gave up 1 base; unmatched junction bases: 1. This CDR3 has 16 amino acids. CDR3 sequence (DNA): TGTGCCAGCAGTTACTCCCTAGCGGGATCCTACAATGAGCAGTTCTTC. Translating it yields CASSYSLAGSYNEQFF.

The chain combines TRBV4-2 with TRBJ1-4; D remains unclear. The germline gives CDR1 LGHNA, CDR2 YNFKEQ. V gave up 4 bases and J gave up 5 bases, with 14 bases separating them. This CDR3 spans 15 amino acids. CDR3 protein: CASSLGRRTNEKLFF. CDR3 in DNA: TGTGCCAGCAGCCTAGGACGAAGAACGAATGAAAAACTGTTTTTT.

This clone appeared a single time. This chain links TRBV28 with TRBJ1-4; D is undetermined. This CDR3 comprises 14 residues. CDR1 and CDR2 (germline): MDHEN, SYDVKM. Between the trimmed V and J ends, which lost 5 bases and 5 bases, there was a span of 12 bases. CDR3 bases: TGTGCCAGCAGTCCCCCTGGACGGAATGAAAAACTGTTTTTT. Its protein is CASSPPGRNEKLFF.

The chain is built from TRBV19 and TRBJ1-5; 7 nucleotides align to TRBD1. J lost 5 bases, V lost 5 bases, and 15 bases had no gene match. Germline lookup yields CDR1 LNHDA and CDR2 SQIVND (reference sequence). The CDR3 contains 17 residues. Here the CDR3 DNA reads TGTGCCAGTAGTTCGACCCTGACAGGGCTCTGGGATCAGCCCCAGCATTTT. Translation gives CASSSTLTGLWDQPQHF.

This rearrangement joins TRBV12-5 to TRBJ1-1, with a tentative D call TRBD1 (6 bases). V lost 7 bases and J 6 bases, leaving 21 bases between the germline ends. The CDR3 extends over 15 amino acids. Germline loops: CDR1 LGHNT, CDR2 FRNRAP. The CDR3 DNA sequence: TGTGCTAGTGAAACTGGGGGGCAGGAAAGTCCTGAAGCTTTCTTT. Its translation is CASETGGQESPEAFF.

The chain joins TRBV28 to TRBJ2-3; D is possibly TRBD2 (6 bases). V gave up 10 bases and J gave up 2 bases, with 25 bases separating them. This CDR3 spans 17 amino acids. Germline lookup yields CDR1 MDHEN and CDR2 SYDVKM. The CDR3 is CAILPLATPLDTDTQYF. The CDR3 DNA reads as TGTGCCATCCTCCCCCTAGCGACCCCTTTAGACACAGATACGCAGTATTTT. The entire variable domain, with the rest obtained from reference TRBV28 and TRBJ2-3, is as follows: DVKVTQSSRYLVKRTGEKVFLECVQDMDHENMFWYRQDPGLGLRLIYFSYDVKMKEKGDIPEGYSVSREKKERFSLILESASTNQTSMYLCAILPLATPLDTDTQYFGPGTRLTVL.

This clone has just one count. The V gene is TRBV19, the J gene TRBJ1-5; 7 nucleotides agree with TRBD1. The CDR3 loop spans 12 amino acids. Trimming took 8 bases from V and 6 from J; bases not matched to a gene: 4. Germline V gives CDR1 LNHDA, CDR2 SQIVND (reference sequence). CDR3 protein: CASRQGVQPQHF. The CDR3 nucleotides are TGTGCCAGTCGACAGGGCGTTCAGCCCCAGCATTTT.

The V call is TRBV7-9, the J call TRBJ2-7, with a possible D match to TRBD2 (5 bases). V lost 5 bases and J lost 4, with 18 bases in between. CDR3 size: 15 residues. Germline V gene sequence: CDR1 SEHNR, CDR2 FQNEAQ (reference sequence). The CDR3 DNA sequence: TGTGCCAGCAGCGGCTACGGAGGAGCAGTTTACGAGCAGTACTTC. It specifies CASSGYGGAVYEQYF.

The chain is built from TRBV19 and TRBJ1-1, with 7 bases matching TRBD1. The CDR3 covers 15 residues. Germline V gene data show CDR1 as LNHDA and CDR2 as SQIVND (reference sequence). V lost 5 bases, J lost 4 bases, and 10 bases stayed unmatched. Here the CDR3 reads CASSGNRGGGTEAFF. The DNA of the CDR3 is TGTGCCAGTAGTGGAAACAGGGGCGGGGGCACTGAAGCTTTCTTT.